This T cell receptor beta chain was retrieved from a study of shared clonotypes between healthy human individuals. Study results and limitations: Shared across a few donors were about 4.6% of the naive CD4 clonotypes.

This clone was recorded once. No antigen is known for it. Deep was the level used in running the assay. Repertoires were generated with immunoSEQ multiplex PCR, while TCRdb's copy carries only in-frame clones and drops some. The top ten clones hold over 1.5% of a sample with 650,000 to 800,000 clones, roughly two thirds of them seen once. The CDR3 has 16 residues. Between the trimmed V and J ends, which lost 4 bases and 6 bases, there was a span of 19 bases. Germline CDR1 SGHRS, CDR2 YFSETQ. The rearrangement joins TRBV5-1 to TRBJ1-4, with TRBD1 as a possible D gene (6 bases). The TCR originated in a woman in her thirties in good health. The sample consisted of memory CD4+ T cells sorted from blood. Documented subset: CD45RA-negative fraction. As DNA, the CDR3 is TGCGCCAGCAGCCCCCGACCGGGGGGCTCCGATGAAAAACTGTTTTTT. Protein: CASSPRPGGSDEKLFF.